A single sample gave rise to the 13 T cell receptor beta chains below, sequenced in a study of T cells after yellow fever vaccination. MiXCR, applied by TCRdb to the 5' RACE reads, yields one record per CDR3 protein. Found here are 280,000 or so distinct CDR3 sequences, under 9% of them singletons; the top ten hold over 3%. The specimen was CD4+ T cells sorted from PBMCs, collected 5 days after the yellow fever booster vaccination. These TCRs come from a man aged 18 to 30 who received the YFV17D yellow fever vaccine.

The sample holds many counts of this clonotype. The chain links TRBV7-2 to TRBJ2-7, with 13 nucleotides matching TRBD2. Germline V gives CDR1 SGHTA, CDR2 FQGNSA. The CDR3 runs 16 residues. Germline trimming cut 5 bases from V and 2 bases from J; bases unmatched to any gene: 6. The chain's CDR3 is CASSPGLAGAPYEQYF. The CDR3 DNA is TGTGCCAGCAGCCCAGGACTAGCGGGGGCGCCCTACGAGCAGTACTTC.

The chain is built from TRBV5-1 and TRBJ2-5, with D maybe TRBD2 (6 bases). The CDR3 sequence is 16 residues long. V lost 4 bases, J lost 5 bases, and 21 bases lay in between. Germline CDR1 SGHRS, CDR2 YFSETQ. The CDR3, as DNA: TGCGCCAGCAGCGGGGGGACGTCGTATACGGGGGAGACCCAGTACTTC. Translation gives CASSGGTSYTGETQYF. The entire variable domain, with the rest obtained from reference TRBV5-1 and TRBJ2-5, is as follows: KAGVTQTPRYLIKTRGQQVTLSCSPISGHRSVSWYQQTPGQGLQFLFEYFSETQRNKGNFPGRFSGRQFSNSRSEMNVSTLELGDSALYLCASSGGTSYTGETQYFGPGTRLLVL.

This rearrangement joins TRBV10-3 to TRBJ1-5, with D maybe TRBD1 (5 bases). There are 14 residues in the CDR3. CDR1 and CDR2 from the germline V gene are ENHRY and SYGVKD. Trimming cost V 10 bases and J 0 bases, with 13 bases left between them. For the CDR3, the DNA is TGTGCCACCGGGACGGTTTATAGCAATCAGCCCCAGCATTTT. Translation gives CATGTVYSNQPQHF.

This clonotype occurred a few times. J is TRBJ1-5 and V is TRBV6-1, with D possibly being TRBD1 (6 bases). Germline CDR1 and CDR2: MNHNS and SASEGT. The CDR3 contains 13 residues. Deletions cut 6 bases from V and 3 bases from J, with 9 bases between. The CDR3 here is CASRTGANQPQHF. In nucleotides, the CDR3 is TGTGCCAGCAGAACGGGGGCCAATCAGCCCCAGCATTTT.

This chain joins TRBV9 and TRBJ2-3; 9 bases are shared with TRBD2. V was pared by 0 bases and J by 1 base, with 9 bases of the junction left unmatched. Germline V gene sequence: CDR1 SGDLS, CDR2 YYNGEE. This CDR3 contains 18 residues. Written as DNA, the CDR3 is TGTGCCAGCAGCGTAGACCACGTTGCTAGCGGGGGCACAGATACGCAGTATTTT. Amino acids: CASSVDHVASGGTDTQYF.

This clonotype was observed at least ten times. The chain is built from TRBV4-3 and TRBJ2-4; tentatively, D is TRBD1 (5 bases). V was trimmed by 0 bases and J by 9 bases, leaving 12 bases between them. Germline lookup yields CDR1 LGHNA and CDR2 YSLEER. The CDR3 runs to 14 residues. Written as DNA, the CDR3 is TGCGCCAGCAGCCAAGAGTTTTCGACAGTCATTCAGTACTTC. Translation: CASSQEFSTVIQYF.

A few counts support this clonotype. This chain uses TRBV2 with TRBJ1-2; D may be TRBD1 (5 bases). The CDR3 sequence is 14 residues long. Trimming took 8 bases from V and 5 from J, leaving 18 bases between them. CDR1 is SNHLY, CDR2 FYNNEI, per germline. CDR3 in DNA: TGTGCCAGCCCCCCTGGGGAGAGGGGATATGGCTACACCTTC. Encoded protein: CASPPGERGYGYTF.

The V and J genes are TRBV7-9 and TRBJ2-5; D possibly corresponds to TRBD2 (7 bases). Per the germline V gene, CDR1 is SEHNR and CDR2 is FQNEAQ (reference sequence). This CDR3 is built from 14 residues. V was pared by 5 bases and J by 5 bases, with 15 bases between. The CDR3 loop is CASSPWGGGETQYF. The CDR3 DNA reads as TGTGCCAGCAGCCCCTGGGGGGGCGGGGAGACCCAGTACTTC. The full variable domain, in which reference TRBV7-9 and TRBJ2-5 provide the parts outside the CDR3, is DTGVSQNPRHKITKRGQNVTFRCDPISEHNRLYWYRQTLGQGPEFLTYFQNEAQLEKSRLLSDRFSAERPKGSFSTLEIQRTEQGDSAMYLCASSPWGGGETQYFGPGTRLLVL.

This clonotype was recorded a few times. This chain links TRBV6-4 with TRBJ2-5; a possible D gene is TRBD1 (5 bases). Germline loops: CDR1 MRHNA, CDR2 SNTAGT. The CDR3 is 16 residues long. Deletions cut 1 base from V and 2 bases from J, with 14 bases between. The CDR3 is CASSDCGVGAQETQYF. CDR3 DNA: TGTGCCAGCAGTGACTGTGGAGTTGGGGCGCAAGAGACCCAGTACTTC.

This clonotype was counted only a few times. The chain carries TRBV5-6 and TRBJ1-2; D gene unclear. Germline-derived CDR1 and CDR2 are SGHDT and YYEEEE. V lost 1 base and J lost 6, with 13 bases in between. This CDR3 has 14 residues. The CDR3 DNA sequence: TGTGCCAGCAGCTTGATGAGGGAGGTTAATGGCTACACCTTC. Its translation: CASSLMREVNGYTF. The full variable domain, rest sourced from reference TRBV5-6 and TRBJ1-2, is DAGVTQSPTHLIKTRGQQVTLRCSPKSGHDTVSWYQQALGQGPQFIFQYYEEEERQRGNFPDRFSGHQFPNYSSELNVNALLLGDSALYLCASSLMREVNGYTFGSGTRLTVV.

The CDR3 sequence is CASRVASSGANVLTF. The CDR3 DNA reads TGTGCCAGCAGAGTAGCGAGCTCTGGGGCCAACGTCCTGACTTTC. This chain connects TRBV6-5 to TRBJ2-6; D is perhaps TRBD2 (5 bases). Trimming shortened V by 6 bases and J by 0 bases, and 9 bases separated the two germline ends. The CDR3 has 15 residues. Germline CDR1 is MNHEY and CDR2 is SVGAGI.

This clonotype was observed once. The CDR3 spells CASSARLVVKETQYF. The DNA for the CDR3 is TGTGCCAGCAGTGCCCGACTAGTGGTGAAAGAGACCCAGTACTTC. The rearrangement joins TRBV28 to TRBJ2-5; tentatively, D is TRBD2 (6 bases). V was clipped by 5 bases and J by 3 bases, with 16 bases between them. CDR1 and CDR2 from the germline V gene are MDHEN and SYDVKM. The CDR3 contains 15 residues.

The CDR3 DNA sequence: TGTGCCAGCAAGACCTTCACCGGGGAGCTGTTTTTT. This sequence encodes CASKTFTGELFF. V and J are TRBV19 and TRBJ2-2; D uncertain. Looked up from germline, CDR1 is LNHDA and CDR2 is SQIVND (reference sequence). This CDR3 has 12 amino acids. V lost 9 bases to trimming and J lost 4 bases, with 9 bases between them.